This T cell receptor (beta chain) was recovered during a study of spatial heterogeneity in lung cancer. Stated time point: sample taken at primary tumor resection. The approximately 77 donors had untreated early-stage non-small cell lung cancer. For this clonotype: Antigen unknown.

Study conclusions and caveats: Tumors with more nonsynonymous mutations had more expanded intratumoral alpha and beta TCRs.

TCRdb independently ran MiXCR on the 5' RACE reads; one entry per CDR3 protein. The sample holds around 100,000 distinct CDR3 sequences, roughly 4.5% seen once. J lost 2 bases, V lost 1 base, and 5 bases had no gene match. The CDR3 is 15 amino acids. The germline V gene has CDR1 SGHRS and CDR2 YFSETQ. This material consisted of lung tumor tissue, taken at surgery. The receptor was derived from a male donor with early-stage non-small cell lung cancer. The chain couples TRBV5-1 to TRBJ2-5, with 7 nucleotides matching TRBD2. This chain's CDR3 is CASSLRASGQETQYF. The CDR3 DNA is TGCGCCAGCAGCTTGAGGGCTAGCGGACAAGAGACCCAGTACTTC.